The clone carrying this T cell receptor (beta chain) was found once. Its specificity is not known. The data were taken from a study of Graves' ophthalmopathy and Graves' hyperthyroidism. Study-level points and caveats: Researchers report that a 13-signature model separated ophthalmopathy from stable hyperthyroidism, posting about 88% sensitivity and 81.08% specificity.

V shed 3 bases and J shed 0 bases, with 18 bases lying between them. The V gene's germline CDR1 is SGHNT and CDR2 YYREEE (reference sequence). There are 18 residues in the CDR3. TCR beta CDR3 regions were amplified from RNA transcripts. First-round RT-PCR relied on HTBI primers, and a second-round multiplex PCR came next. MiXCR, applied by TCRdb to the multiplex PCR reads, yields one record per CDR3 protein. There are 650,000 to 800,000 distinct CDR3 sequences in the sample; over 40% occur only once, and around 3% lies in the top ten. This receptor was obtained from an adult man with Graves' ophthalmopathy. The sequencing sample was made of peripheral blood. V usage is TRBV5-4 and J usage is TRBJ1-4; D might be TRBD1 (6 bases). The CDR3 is CASSSYAGESSTNEKLFF. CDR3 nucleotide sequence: TGTGCCAGCAGCTCCTACGCAGGGGAGTCTTCAACTAATGAAAAACTGTTTTTT.